Sequencing of this T cell receptor (beta chain) was carried out in a study of cytomegalovirus exposure and HLA in healthy donors. The study ran its PCR with 60 Vbeta and 13 Jbeta primers. Source study methods: In a later analysis, roughly 10 million of 65 million to 90 million unique beta chains occurred in at least two donors. TCRdb's copy holds only in-frame clones and misses some; the assay was immunoSEQ multiplex PCR. V and J calls plus clone size are reproduced from that table; the DNA served to infer D and trimming. The data hold about 120,000 clones, with 70% to 80% observed a single time. Comment on this clone: Antigen: not known.

Broader study findings: Investigators reported more than 150 TCR beta chains as tied to cytomegalovirus.

The CDR3 totals 18 residues. Losses at the gene ends were 4 bases for V and 2 bases for J; bases not matched to a gene: 13. Germline values: CDR1 SGHRS, CDR2 YFSETQ. Material for sequencing was PBMCs. V gene TRBV5-1 combines with J gene TRBJ2-2, with TRBD2 matching 8 bases. The clonotype was recovered from a human donor in good health. The chain's CDR3 is CASSPQRGPSTNTGELFF. DNA for the CDR3: TGCGCCAGCAGCCCCCAGCGGGGGCCCTCAACTAACACCGGGGAGCTGTTTTTT.